The next 20 T cell receptor beta chains were all read from a single sample in a study of cytomegalovirus exposure and HLA in healthy donors. PCR primers comprised 60 Vbeta and 13 Jbeta primers. Assay: immunoSEQ multiplex PCR; the TCRdb copy retains only in-frame clones and omits some. The profile shows 140,000 to 150,000 clones, roughly three quarters of them singletons. The sample taken for sequencing was PBMCs. The receptors shown here come from a middle-aged woman in good health and CMV-seronegative.

The chain combines TRBV28 with TRBJ2-5, with 11 bases aligning to TRBD2. This CDR3 contains 19 residues. V was clipped by 5 bases and J by 0 bases; unmatched bases: 14. The V gene's germline CDR1 is MDHEN and CDR2 SYDVKM. In DNA form, the CDR3 reads TGTGCCAGCAGTCCAGCGACGACTAGCGGGGAGGACTACCAAGAGACCCAGTACTTC. The encoded protein is CASSPATTSGEDYQETQYF.

This rearrangement joins TRBV2 to TRBJ1-6; unclear D gene. In germline, CDR1 is SNHLY, CDR2 FYNNEI. V lost 6 bases to trimming and J lost 13 bases, with 19 bases between them. The CDR3 contains 14 residues. The CDR3 loop reads CASSAPAGTPPLHF. CDR3 DNA sequence: TGTGCCAGCAGCGCTCCGGCGGGTACCCCCCCCCTCCACTTT.

This chain joins TRBV19 and TRBJ2-7; D uncertain. Germline CDR1 LNHDA, CDR2 SQIVND (reference sequence). The CDR3 runs to 14 residues. V shed 4 bases and J shed 3 bases, with 13 bases lying between them. Here the CDR3 DNA reads TGTGCCAGTAGTACCTCCCTCAACGGCTACGAGCAGTACTTC. Translated, it gives CASSTSLNGYEQYF.

The chain employs TRBV5-1 and TRBJ1-4, with TRBD1 as a possible D gene (5 bases). V lost 0 bases to trimming and J lost 5 bases, with 8 bases between them. Germline V CDR1 and CDR2: SGHRS, YFSETQ. This CDR3 region has 14 residues. CDR3 sequence: CASSLARENEKLFF. The CDR3 DNA reads TGCGCCAGCAGCTTGGCCAGGGAAAATGAAAAACTGTTTTTT.

V gene TRBV20-1 combines with J gene TRBJ1-1; D is possibly TRBD1 (6 bases). Germline CDR1 DFQATT, CDR2 SNEGSKA (reference sequence). This CDR3 region has 10 residues. Trimming removed 7 bases at V and 7 bases at J, with 10 bases between. As DNA, the CDR3 is TGCAGTGGACAGGACCGTGAAGCTTTCTTT. Protein: CSGQDREAFF.

The V gene is TRBV5-4, the J gene TRBJ2-1; 9 nucleotides agree with TRBD1. From germline, CDR1 is SGHNT and CDR2 YYREEE (reference sequence). Trimming cost V 4 bases and J 7 bases; bases outside gene matches: 12. This CDR3 is 16 amino acids long. CDR3 amino acids: CASSNTGTGIGNEQFF. For the CDR3, the DNA is TGTGCCAGCAGCAACACCGGGACAGGGATCGGGAATGAGCAGTTCTTC.

The chain employs TRBV7-9 and TRBJ1-4; D is unresolved. Germline assignment: CDR1 SEHNR and CDR2 FQNEAQ (reference sequence). Trimming pared 4 bases from V and 8 bases from J, leaving 17 bases between. The CDR3 length is 15 residues. The CDR3 coding sequence is TGTGCCAGCAGCTCCGGACCGGGAGGATTGGAAAAACTGTTTTTT. As protein: CASSSGPGGLEKLFF. The variable domain in full, with the rest retrieved from reference TRBV7-9 and TRBJ1-4, is DTGVSQNPRHKITKRGQNVTFRCDPISEHNRLYWYRQTLGQGPEFLTYFQNEAQLEKSRLLSDRFSAERPKGSFSTLEIQRTEQGDSAMYLCASSSGPGGLEKLFFGSGTQLSVL.

The chain combines TRBV12-2 with TRBJ2-7; the table's D call, TRBD1, was not checked against the DNA. TRBV12-2 is termed a pseudogene. The CDR3 has 16 amino acids. The CDR3 DNA sequence: TGTGCAAGTCGCTTCGGCCGGGACAGGTTAACCTACGAGCAGTACTTC. Encoded protein: CASRFGRDRLTYEQYF.

This clone was detected once. The gene calls are TRBV11-2 and TRBJ2-7, with 7 bases matching TRBD1. The V segment lost 5 bases and the J segment 5 bases; nucleotides outside the gene matches: 9. The V gene's germline CDR1 is SGHAT and CDR2 FQNNGV. This CDR3 has 14 amino acids. The CDR3 reads CASSAVQGYNEQYF. CDR3 sequence (DNA): TGTGCCAGCAGCGCGGTACAGGGGTATAACGAGCAGTACTTC.

The CDR3 here is CASSEAAGDYEQYF. The DNA for the CDR3 is TGTGCCAGCAGTGAAGCTGCAGGGGATTACGAGCAGTACTTC. This chain connects TRBV6-1 to TRBJ2-7; tentatively, D is TRBD1 (6 bases). The CDR3 contains 14 residues. The ends were cut back, 0 bases at V and 4 bases at J, with 10 bases in the middle. Germline CDR1 is MNHNS and CDR2 is SASEGT.

This chain uses TRBV6-5 with TRBJ1-3; possible D gene TRBD1, 6 bases. The ends were cut back, 5 bases at V and 11 bases at J, with 13 bases in the middle. The germline V gene encodes CDR1 MNHEY and CDR2 SVGAGI. The CDR3 is 12 residues long. The CDR3 spells CASSDGWGPIYF. CDR3 DNA sequence: TGTGCCAGCAGTGACGGTTGGGGGCCCATATATTTT.

The chain couples TRBV27 to TRBJ2-7, with D unresolved. CDR1 and CDR2 from the germline V gene are MNHEY and SMNVEV (reference sequence). The CDR3 loop spans 17 amino acids. V dropped 5 bases and J dropped 2 bases, with 22 bases sitting between them. The CDR3 nucleotides read TGTGCCAGCAGTCTACCCCTCACGATCCCGAGCACCTACGAGCAGTACTTC. Its protein is CASSLPLTIPSTYEQYF.

There are a few counts of this clone. J is TRBJ1-6 and V is TRBV29-1; 8 bases are a match to TRBD1. The CDR3 covers 13 residues. Trimming took 7 bases from V and 7 from J; bases not matched to a gene: 6. The germline V gene has CDR1 SQVTM and CDR2 ANQGSEA. The CDR3 bases are TGCAGCGCACGGACAGGGTACAATTCACCCCTCCACTTT. Translating gives CSARTGYNSPLHF.

J is TRBJ1-2 and V is TRBV19; 8 bases fit TRBD1. V lost 6 bases to trimming and J lost 3 bases; unmatched junction nucleotides: 3. This CDR3 has 13 amino acids. Germline V gene data show CDR1 as LNHDA and CDR2 as SQIVND (reference sequence). As DNA, the CDR3 is TGTGCCAGTAGGTACAGGGGGGACTATGGCTACACCTTC. Translating it yields CASRYRGDYGYTF.

The chain carries TRBV5-1 and TRBJ2-3; D perhaps matches TRBD2 (5 bases). The CDR3 runs to 15 residues. Trimming removed 3 bases at V and 5 bases at J, with 16 bases between. Germline CDR1 and CDR2: SGHRS and YFSETQ. The CDR3 DNA follows: TGCGCCAGCAGCTGGGCGGGTTACTTGGGAGATACGCAGTATTTT. This translates into CASSWAGYLGDTQYF.

This chain links TRBV30 with TRBJ1-2; D is unclear. V was cut by 1 base and J by 7 bases, with 19 bases left in between. CDR3 length: 15 residues. From germline, CDR1 is GTSNPN and CDR2 SVGIG (reference sequence). CDR3 nucleotides: TGTGCCTGGAGTGCCACTCTAACGGGAGGTGGTGGCTACACCTTC. It yields the protein CAWSATLTGGGGYTF. The whole variable domain, remainder taken from reference TRBV30 and TRBJ1-2, is SQTIHQWPATLVQPVGSPLSLECTVEGTSNPNLYWYRQAAGRGLQLLFYSVGIGQISSEVPQNLSASRPQDRQFILSSKKLLLSDSGFYLCAWSATLTGGGGYTFGSGTRLTVV.

This clone was seen only a few times. The genes are TRBV6-4 and TRBJ1-1; D unresolved. This CDR3 has 13 amino acids. CDR1 and CDR2 (germline): MRHNA, SNTAGT. V was cut by 2 bases and J by 4 bases, with 8 bases left in between. CDR3 nucleotide sequence: TGTGCCAGCAGTGACCATACTAGCACTGAAGCTTTCTTT. Translating it yields CASSDHTSTEAFF.

The sample holds many counts of this clone. This rearrangement joins TRBV27 to TRBJ1-6, with TRBD1 as a possible D gene (5 bases). The CDR3 spans 14 residues. V dropped 3 bases and J dropped 9 bases, with 12 bases sitting between them. CDR1 and CDR2 (germline): MNHEY, SMNVEV (reference sequence). The chain's CDR3 is CASSFSTAASPLHF. The CDR3 bases are TGTGCCAGCAGTTTTTCGACAGCCGCTTCACCCCTCCACTTT.

The chain employs TRBV6-1 and TRBJ2-7; D gene uncertain. The germline V gene encodes CDR1 MNHNS and CDR2 SASEGT. This CDR3 has 11 amino acids. V was trimmed by 3 bases and J by 2 bases, leaving 2 bases between them. CDR3 bases: TGTGCCAGCAGTGACGCCTACGAGCAGTACTTC. This encodes CASSDAYEQYF.

For the CDR3, the DNA is TGTGCCAGCAGCTTAGACCTGACTAGCGGGGGACCCTACGAGCAGTACTTC. It encodes CASSLDLTSGGPYEQYF. The chain couples TRBV7-9 to TRBJ2-7, with 12 bases aligning to TRBD2. This CDR3 comprises 17 residues. Germline CDR1 SEHNR, CDR2 FQNEAQ (reference sequence). V gave up 1 base and J gave up 2 bases; unmatched junction bases: 6.